One TCR beta chain is described in this entry. Its antigen is not known. The germline CDR1 and CDR2 sequences are SGHRS and YFSETQ. Trimming took 4 bases from V and 2 from J; bases not matched to a gene: 7. This CDR3 has 16 residues. This entry is derived from a study of shared clonotypes between healthy human individuals. Study-wide results and caveats: Generally, naive subsets (rather than memory subsets) showed larger estimated richness. Non-shared clonotypes had lower generation probabilities than those shared by all four donors.

From CD4+ cells came CD45RA+ naive and CD45RA-negative memory subsets. Measured with immunoSEQ multiplex PCR; TCRdb has only the in-frame clones, and not every one. The sample contains 1.6 million or so clones, roughly 95% of which appear only once. The specimen was naive CD4+ T cells sorted from blood. Subset defined: CD45RA+ positively selected. The chain carries TRBV5-1 and TRBJ2-3, with TRBD1 matching 10 bases. This TCR was sampled from a man between 25 and 39 years old in good health. In DNA, the CDR3 is TGCGCCAGCAGCCTGTCCGGGACAGGGGTCACAGATACGCAGTATTTT. This translates into CASSLSGTGVTDTQYF.